The clone carrying this TCR beta chain has a count of ten or more. Its specificity is unknown. The germline V and J ends were trimmed by 1 base and 2 bases, with 6 bases remaining between them. Germline lookup yields CDR1 MGHRA and CDR2 YSYEKL. The CDR3 runs 13 residues. This specimen belongs to a study of T-cell reconstitution after alpha-beta-depleted transplantation in children. This sample's TCRbeta library carried unique molecular identifier barcodes. MiXCR, run by TCRdb on the PCR reads, gives a single entry per CDR3 protein. In the table there are about 98,000 distinct CDR3 sequences, about 8% of which are singletons. Broader study findings: About two months after transplant, alpha-beta T cells reportedly came from several hundred expanded graft clones. Newly made T cells mostly supplied T-cell counts and diversity one year after transplant.

This specimen consisted of PBMCs, obtained before TCRalphabeta/CD19-depleted stem cell transplant. V usage is TRBV4-1 and J usage is TRBJ2-7; no clear D. This sequence originates from a boy aged 2 to 10 with acute lymphoblastic leukemia, due to receive a stem cell transplant. Here the CDR3 DNA reads TGCGCCAGCAGCCAAGTTACTGCCTACGAGCAGTACTTC. Translation gives CASSQVTAYEQYF.